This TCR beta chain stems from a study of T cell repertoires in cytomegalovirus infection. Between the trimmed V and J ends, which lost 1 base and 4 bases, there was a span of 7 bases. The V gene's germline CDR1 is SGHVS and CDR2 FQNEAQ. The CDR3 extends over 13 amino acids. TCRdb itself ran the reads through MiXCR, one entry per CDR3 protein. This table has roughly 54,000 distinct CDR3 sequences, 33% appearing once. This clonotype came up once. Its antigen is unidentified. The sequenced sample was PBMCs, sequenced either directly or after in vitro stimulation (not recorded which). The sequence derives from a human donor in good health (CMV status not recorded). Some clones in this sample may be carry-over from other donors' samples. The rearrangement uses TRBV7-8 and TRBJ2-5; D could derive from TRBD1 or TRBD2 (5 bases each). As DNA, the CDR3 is TGTGCCAGCAGCTTAGGGGGGACAGAGACCCAGTACTTC. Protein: CASSLGGTETQYF.